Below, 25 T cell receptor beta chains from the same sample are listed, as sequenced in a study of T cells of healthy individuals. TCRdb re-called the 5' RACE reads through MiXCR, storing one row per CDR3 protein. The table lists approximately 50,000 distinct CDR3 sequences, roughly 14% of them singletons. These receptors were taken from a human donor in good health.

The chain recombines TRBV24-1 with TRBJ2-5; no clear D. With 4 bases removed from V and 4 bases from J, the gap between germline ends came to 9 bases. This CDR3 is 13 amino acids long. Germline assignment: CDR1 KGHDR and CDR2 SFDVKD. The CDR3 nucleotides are TGTGCCACCAGTGAGCGATCCCCAGAGACCCAGTACTTC. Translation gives CATSERSPETQYF.

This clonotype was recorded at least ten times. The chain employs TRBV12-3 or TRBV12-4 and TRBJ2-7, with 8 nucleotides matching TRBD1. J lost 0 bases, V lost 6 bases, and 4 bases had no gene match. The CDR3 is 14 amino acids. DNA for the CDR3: TGTGCCAGCAGGACCGGGACAGGCTCCTACGAGCAGTACTTC. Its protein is CASRTGTGSYEQYF.

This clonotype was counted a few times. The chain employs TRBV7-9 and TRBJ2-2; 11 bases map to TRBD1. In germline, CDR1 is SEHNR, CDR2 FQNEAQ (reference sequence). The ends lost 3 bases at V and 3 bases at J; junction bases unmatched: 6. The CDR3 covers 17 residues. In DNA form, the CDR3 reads TGTGCCAGCAGCTTCAAGGGACAGGGGGACCACACCGGGGAGCTGTTTTTT. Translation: CASSFKGQGDHTGELFF.

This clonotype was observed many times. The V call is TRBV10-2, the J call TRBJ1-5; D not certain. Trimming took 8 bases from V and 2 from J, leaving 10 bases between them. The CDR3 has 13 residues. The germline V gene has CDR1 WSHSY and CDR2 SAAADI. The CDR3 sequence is CASQALGNQPQHF. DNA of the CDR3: TGCGCCAGCCAGGCCCTGGGCAATCAGCCCCAGCATTTT.

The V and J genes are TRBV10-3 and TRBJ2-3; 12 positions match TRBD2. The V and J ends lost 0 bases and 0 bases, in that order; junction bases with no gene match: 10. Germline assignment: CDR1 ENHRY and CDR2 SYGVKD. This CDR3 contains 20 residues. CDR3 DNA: TGTGCCATCAGTGAGTCGAGGCTAGCGGGAGGGCCGCGGAGCACAGATACGCAGTATTTT. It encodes CAISESRLAGGPRSTDTQYF.

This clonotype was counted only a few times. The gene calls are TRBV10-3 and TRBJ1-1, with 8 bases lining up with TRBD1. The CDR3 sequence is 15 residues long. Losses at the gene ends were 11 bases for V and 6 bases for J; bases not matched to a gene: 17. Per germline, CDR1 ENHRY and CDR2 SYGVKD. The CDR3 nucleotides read TGTGCCTCCAGGGGTGAAGGCAGGGGGCGGCCTGAAGCTTTCTTT. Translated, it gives CASRGEGRGRPEAFF.

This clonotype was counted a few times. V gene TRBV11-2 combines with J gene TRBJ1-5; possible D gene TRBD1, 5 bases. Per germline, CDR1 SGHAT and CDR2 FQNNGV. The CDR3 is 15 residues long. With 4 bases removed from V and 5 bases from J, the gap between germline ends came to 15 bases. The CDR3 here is CASSSSSGRDQPQHF. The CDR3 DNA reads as TGTGCCAGCAGCTCATCTTCAGGGAGGGATCAGCCCCAGCATTTT.

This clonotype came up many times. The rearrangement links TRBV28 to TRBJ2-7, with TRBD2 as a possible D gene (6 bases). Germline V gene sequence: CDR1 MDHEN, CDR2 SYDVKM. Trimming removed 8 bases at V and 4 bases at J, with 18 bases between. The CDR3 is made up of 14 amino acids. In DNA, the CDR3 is TGTGCCAGCCGAACCGGCGGGGAAAGGTACGAGCAGTACTTC. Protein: CASRTGGERYEQYF.

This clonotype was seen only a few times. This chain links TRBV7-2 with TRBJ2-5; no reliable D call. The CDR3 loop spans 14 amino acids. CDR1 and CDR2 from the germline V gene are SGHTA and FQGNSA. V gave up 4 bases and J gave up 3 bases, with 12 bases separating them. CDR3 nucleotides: TGTGCCAGCAGCTACGGGTCCCACGAAGAGACCCAGTACTTC. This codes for CASSYGSHEETQYF.

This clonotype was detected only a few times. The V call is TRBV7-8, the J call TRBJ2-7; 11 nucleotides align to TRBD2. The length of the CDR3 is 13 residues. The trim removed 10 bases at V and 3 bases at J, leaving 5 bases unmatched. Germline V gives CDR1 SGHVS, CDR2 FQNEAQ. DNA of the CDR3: TGTGCCACCCGACTAGCGGGACGCTACGAGCAGTACTTC. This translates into CATRLAGRYEQYF.

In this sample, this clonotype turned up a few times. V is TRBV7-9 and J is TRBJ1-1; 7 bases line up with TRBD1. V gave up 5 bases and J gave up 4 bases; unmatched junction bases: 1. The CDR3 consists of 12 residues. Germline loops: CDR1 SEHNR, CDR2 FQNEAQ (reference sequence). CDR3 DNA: TGTGCCAGCAGCCGGGACAGCACTGAAGCTTTCTTT. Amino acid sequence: CASSRDSTEAFF.

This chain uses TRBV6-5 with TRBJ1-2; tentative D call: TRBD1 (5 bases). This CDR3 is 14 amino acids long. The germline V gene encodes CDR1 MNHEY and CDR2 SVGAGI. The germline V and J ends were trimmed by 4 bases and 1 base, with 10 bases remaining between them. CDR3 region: CASSSPRDNYGYTF. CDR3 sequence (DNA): TGTGCCAGCAGTTCCCCCAGGGATAACTATGGCTACACCTTC.

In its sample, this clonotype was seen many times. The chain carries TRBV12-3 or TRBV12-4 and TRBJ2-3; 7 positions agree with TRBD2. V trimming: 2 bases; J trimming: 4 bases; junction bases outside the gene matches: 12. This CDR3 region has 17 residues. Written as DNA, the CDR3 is TGTGCCAGCAGTTTATGGGGAGCGGGGAGCGCCCCAGATACGCAGTATTTT. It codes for CASSLWGAGSAPDTQYF.

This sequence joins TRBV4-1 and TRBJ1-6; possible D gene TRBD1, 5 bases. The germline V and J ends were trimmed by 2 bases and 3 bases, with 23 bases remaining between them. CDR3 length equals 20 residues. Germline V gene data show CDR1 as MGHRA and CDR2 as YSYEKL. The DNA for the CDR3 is TGCGCCAGCAGCCAACGTACCGGGACCGACGACCTAATCTATAATTCACCCCTCCACTTT. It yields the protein CASSQRTGTDDLIYNSPLHF.

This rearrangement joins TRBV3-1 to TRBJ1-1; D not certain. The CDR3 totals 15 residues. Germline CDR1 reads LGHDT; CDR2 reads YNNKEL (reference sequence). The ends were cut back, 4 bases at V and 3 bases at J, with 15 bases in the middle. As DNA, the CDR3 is TGTGCCAGCAGCCCCCCCGGTAGGGTGTACACTGAAGCTTTCTTT. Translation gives CASSPPGRVYTEAFF. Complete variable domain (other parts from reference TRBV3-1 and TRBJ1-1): DTAVSQTPKYLVTQMGNDKSIKCEQNLGHDTMYWYKQDSKKFLKIMFSYNNKELIINETVPNRFSPKSPDKAHLNLHINSLELGDSAVYFCASSPPGRVYTEAFFGQGTRLTVV.

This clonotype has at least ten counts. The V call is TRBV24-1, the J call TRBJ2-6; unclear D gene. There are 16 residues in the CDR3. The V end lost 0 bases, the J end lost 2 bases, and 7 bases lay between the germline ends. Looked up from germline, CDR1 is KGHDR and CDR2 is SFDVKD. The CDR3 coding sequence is TGTGCCACCAGTGATTTGCAGAGTGCTGGGGCCAACGTCCTGACTTTC. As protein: CATSDLQSAGANVLTF.

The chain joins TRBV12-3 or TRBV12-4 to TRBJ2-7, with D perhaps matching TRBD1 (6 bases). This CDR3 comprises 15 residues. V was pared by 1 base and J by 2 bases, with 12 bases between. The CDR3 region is CASSLGARDTYEQYF. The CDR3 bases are TGTGCCAGCAGTTTAGGAGCCAGGGACACCTACGAGCAGTACTTC.

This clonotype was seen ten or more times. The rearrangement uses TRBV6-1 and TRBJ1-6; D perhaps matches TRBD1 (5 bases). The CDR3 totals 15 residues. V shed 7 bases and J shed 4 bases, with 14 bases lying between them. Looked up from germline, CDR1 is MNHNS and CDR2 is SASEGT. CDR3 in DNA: TGTGCCAGCAAGACCAGCAGGGCTTATAATTCACCCCTCCACTTT. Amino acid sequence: CASKTSRAYNSPLHF.

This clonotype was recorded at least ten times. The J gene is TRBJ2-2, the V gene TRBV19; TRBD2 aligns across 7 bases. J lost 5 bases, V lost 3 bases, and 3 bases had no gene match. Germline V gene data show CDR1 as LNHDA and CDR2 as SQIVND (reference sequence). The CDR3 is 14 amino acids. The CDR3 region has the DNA TGTGCCAGTAGTATGGGGCGGGGGACCGGGGAGCTGTTTTTT. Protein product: CASSMGRGTGELFF.

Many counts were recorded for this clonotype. The CDR3 bases are TGCAGTGCTAGAGGAGTGGGGACAGGGATGTACGAGCAGTACTTC. Protein: CSARGVGTGMYEQYF. The chain couples TRBV20-1 to TRBJ2-7; 9 bases map to TRBD1. The trim removed 1 base at V and 4 bases at J, leaving 8 bases unmatched. Germline lookup yields CDR1 DFQATT and CDR2 SNEGSKA (reference sequence). The CDR3 consists of 15 residues.

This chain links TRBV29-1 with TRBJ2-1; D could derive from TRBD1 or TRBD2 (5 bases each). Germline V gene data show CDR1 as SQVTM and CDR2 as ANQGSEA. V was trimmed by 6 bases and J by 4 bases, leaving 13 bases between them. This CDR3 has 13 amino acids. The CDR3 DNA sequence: TGCAGCGTGTACCCGGGACCATACAATGAGCAGTTCTTC. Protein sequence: CSVYPGPYNEQFF.

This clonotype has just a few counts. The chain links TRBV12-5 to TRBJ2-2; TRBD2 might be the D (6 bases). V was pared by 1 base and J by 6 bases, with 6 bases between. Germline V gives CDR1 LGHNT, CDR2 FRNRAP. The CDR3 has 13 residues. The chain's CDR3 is CASGLGGAGELFF. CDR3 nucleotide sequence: TGTGCTAGTGGTTTGGGGGGGGCCGGGGAGCTGTTTTTT.

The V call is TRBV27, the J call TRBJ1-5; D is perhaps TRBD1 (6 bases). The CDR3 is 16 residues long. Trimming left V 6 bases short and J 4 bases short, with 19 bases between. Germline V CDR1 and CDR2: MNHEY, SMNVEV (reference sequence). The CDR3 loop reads CASRPLGGTPNQPQHF. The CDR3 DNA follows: TGTGCCAGCAGACCCCTAGGGGGGACACCTAATCAGCCCCAGCATTTT.

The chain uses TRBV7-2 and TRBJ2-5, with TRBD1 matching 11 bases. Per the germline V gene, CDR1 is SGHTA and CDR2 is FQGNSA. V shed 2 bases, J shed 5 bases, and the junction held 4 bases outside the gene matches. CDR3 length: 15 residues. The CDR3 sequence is CASSLRTGGLETQYF. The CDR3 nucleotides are TGTGCCAGCAGCTTAAGGACAGGGGGCTTGGAGACCCAGTACTTC.

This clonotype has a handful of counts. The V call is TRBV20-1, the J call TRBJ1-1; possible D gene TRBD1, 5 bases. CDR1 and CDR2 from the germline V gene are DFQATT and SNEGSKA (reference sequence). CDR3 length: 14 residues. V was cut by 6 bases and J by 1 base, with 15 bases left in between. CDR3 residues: CSACKQGSNTEAFF. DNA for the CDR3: TGCAGTGCCTGCAAGCAGGGTTCGAACACTGAAGCTTTCTTT.